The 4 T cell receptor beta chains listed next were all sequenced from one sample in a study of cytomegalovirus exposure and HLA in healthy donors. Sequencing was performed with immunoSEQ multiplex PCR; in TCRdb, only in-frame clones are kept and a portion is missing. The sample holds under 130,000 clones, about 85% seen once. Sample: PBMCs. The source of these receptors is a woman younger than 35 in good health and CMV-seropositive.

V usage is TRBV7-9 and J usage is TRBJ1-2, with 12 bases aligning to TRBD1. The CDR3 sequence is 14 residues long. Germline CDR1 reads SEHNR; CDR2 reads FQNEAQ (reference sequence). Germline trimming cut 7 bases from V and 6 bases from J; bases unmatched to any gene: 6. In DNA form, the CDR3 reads TGTGCCAGCATCCCGGGACAGGGGGCGAATGGCTACACCTTC. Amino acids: CASIPGQGANGYTF.

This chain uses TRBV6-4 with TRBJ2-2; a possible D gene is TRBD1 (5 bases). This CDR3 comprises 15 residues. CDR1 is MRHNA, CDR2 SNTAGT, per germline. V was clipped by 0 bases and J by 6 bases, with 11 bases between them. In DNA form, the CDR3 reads TGTGCCAGCAGTGACTCGCTTTTAGGGGCCGGGGAGCTGTTTTTT. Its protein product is CASSDSLLGAGELFF.

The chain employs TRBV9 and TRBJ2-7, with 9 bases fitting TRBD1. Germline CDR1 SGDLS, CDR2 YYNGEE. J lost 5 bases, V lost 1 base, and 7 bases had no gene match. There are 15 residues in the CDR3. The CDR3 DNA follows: TGTGCCAGCAGCGTAAGTGGGACAGGGCTACACGAGCAGTACTTC. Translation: CASSVSGTGLHEQYF.

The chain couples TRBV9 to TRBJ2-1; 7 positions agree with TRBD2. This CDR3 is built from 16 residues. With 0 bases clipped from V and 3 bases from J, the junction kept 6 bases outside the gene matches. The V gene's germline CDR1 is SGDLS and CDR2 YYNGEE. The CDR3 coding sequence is TGTGCCAGCAGCGTAGTGGGAGGGAACCTCTACAATGAGCAGTTCTTC. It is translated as CASSVVGGNLYNEQFF.